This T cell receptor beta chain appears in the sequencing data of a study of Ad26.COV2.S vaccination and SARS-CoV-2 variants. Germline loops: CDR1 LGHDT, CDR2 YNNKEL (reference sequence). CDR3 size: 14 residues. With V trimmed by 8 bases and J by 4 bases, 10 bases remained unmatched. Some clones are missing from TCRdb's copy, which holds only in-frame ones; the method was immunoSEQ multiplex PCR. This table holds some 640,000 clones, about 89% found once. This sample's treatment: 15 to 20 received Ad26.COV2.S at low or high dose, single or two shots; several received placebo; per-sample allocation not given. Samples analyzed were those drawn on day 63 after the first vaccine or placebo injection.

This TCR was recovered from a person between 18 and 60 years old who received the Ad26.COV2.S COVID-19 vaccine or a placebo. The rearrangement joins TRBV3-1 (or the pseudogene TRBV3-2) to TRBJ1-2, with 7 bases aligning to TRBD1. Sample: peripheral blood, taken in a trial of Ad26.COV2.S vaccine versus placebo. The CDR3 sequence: CASSLGGGPYGYTF. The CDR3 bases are TGTGCCAGCTCCCTAGGAGGGGGCCCCTATGGCTACACCTTC.